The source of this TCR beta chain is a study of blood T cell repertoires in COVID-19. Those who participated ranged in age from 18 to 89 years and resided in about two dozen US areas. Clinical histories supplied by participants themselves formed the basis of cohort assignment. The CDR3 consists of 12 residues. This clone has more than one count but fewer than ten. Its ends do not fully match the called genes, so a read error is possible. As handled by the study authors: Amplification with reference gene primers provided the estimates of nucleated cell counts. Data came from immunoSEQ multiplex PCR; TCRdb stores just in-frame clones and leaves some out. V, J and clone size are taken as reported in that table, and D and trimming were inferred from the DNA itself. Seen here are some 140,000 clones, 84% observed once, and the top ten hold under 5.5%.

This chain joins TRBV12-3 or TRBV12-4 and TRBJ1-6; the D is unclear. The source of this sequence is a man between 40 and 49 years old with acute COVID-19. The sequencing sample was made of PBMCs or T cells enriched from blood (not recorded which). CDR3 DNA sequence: TGTGCCAGCACCTCCTACAATTCACCCCTCCACTTT. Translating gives CASTSYNSPLHF.